These T cell receptor beta chains were read from a single sample in a study of PD-1 blockade in classical Hodgkin lymphoma. TCRdb keeps only in-frame clones here, not all; method: immunoSEQ multiplex PCR. In the table there are roughly 40,000 clones, less than 75% of which are singletons. Source: peripheral blood mononuclear cells (PBMCs), taken before the fourth cycle of nivolumab. All receptors come from a human donor with classical Hodgkin lymphoma. The CDR3 runs from the conserved cysteine through the conserved F or W. D genes are given only for firm matches. Rows give clone size only sometimes, using once, few, many, or a class for an expanded clone.

.	TRBJ2-2	TRBD2	TRBV28	TGTGCCAGCAGTTTCGGACTAGCGGACACCGGGGAGCTGTTTTTT	CASSFGLADTGELFF
.	TRBJ1-5	TRBD1	TRBV30	TGTGCCTGGAGCGATAAGAGGCAGGGGGCCATCAGCAATCAGCCCCAGCATTTT	CAWSDKRQGAISNQPQHF
.	TRBJ1-2	.	TRBV6-5	TGTGCCAGCAGTTTCGACAGGATCTATGGCTACACCTTC	CASSFDRIYGYTF
.	TRBJ2-7	TRBD1	TRBV19	TGTGCCAGTAGTATAGGACAGGGCTACGAGCAGTACTTC	CASSIGQGYEQYF
.	TRBJ1-2	TRBD1	TRBV18	TGTGCCAGCTCACCAACTAGACAGGGGTCGACCTATGGCTACACCTTC	CASSPTRQGSTYGYTF
medium-sized	TRBJ1-1	.	TRBV5-1	TGCGCCAGCAGCCCAGGACAGACCTTGAACACTGAAGCTTTCTTT	CASSPGQTLNTEAFF
.	TRBJ2-2	.	TRBV6-4	TGTGCCAGCAGCGACCGGCGGGGCGGGGAGCTGTTTTTT	CASSDRRGGELFF
.	TRBJ2-7	.	TRBV28	TGTGCCAGCAGTTTAAGGGACATAGGCTCCTACGAGCAGTACTTC	CASSLRDIGSYEQYF
.	TRBJ1-5	TRBD1	TRBV5-8	TGTGCCAGCAGCTTGGGAACAGGGGGCAATCAGCCCCAGCATTTT	CASSLGTGGNQPQHF
.	TRBJ1-1	.	TRBV9	TGTGCCAGCAGCCCCCGGGGGCAGACTGAAGCTTTCTTT	CASSPRGQTEAFF
.	TRBJ2-1	.	TRBV19	TGTGCCAGTAGTCCGACGGGGGCCCTAATAAGCTCCTACAATGAGCAGTTCTTC	CASSPTGALISSYNEQFF
.	TRBJ1-2	.	TRBV6-1	TGTGCCAGCAAGGGGGGAATTAACTATGGCTACACCTTC	CASKGGINYGYTF
once	TRBJ2-5	TRBD2	TRBV7-2	TGTGCCAGCAGCTTAGGTGTAGCGGGGGGCCGGGAGACCCAGTACTTC	CASSLGVAGGRETQYF
few	TRBJ2-1	.	TRBV29-1	TGCAGCGTCCAACAACAGACGGACAGCTCCTACAATGAGCAGTTCTTC	CSVQQQTDSSYNEQFF
.	TRBJ2-3	TRBD2	TRBV9	TGTGCCAGCAGCGTTTGGACTAGCGGGAGGACAGATACGCAGTATTTT	CASSVWTSGRTDTQYF
many	TRBJ2-2	.	TRBV28	TGTGCCAGCAGTTTATGGGACACCGGGGAGCTGTTTTTT	CASSLWDTGELFF
many	TRBJ2-7	TRBD1	TRBV6-5	TGTGCCAGCAGTCCGGGGACAGGAAGATACGAGCAGTACTTC	CASSPGTGRYEQYF
.	TRBJ1-2	.	TRBV6-6	TGTGCCAGCCGTTCAGGGTCCATCTATGGCTACACCTTC	CASRSGSIYGYTF
few	TRBJ1-1	.	TRBV5-4	TGTGCCAGCAGCTTCTTACAAGAGCGGACTGAAGCTTTCTTT	CASSFLQERTEAFF
once	TRBJ2-5	.	TRBV4-2	TGTGCCAGCAGCCAAGACCAGGGGGAGACCCAGTACTTC	CASSQDQGETQYF
.	TRBJ2-7	TRBD2	TRBV18	TGTGCCAGCTCCCGTAGCGGGGGGGCCAACGAGCAGTACTTC	CASSRSGGANEQYF
.	TRBJ2-7	.	TRBV19	TGTGCCAGTAGTGACCCTGGAGAAGCAACCTACGAGCAGTACTTC	CASSDPGEATYEQYF
once	TRBJ1-1	.	TRBV6-6	TGTGCCAGCAGTTACGACGGAACTTACACTGAAGCTTTCTTT	CASSYDGTYTEAFF
.	TRBJ2-7	TRBD2	TRBV5-6	TGTGCCAGCAGCACTGGGGCAGCGGGGGTCCTCAAAAGGGAATACGAGCAGTACTTC	CASSTGAAGVLKREYEQYF
.	TRBJ2-7	.	TRBV6-6	TGTGCCAGCAGTTATCAGGAAAAAATAAAATACGAGCAGTACTTC	CASSYQEKIKYEQYF
few	TRBJ2-3	.	TRBV27	TGTGCCAGCAGTTTACAGTACACAGATACGCAGTATTTT	CASSLQYTDTQYF
once	TRBJ1-2	.	TRBV4-3	TGCGCCAGCAGCCAAGACAGGGGATCTCACTATGGCTACACCTTC	CASSQDRGSHYGYTF
once	TRBJ2-3	.	TRBV7-3	TGTGCCAGCAGCTTACGTGGCGGGAAATCGGTAGATACGCAGTATTTT	CASSLRGGKSVDTQYF
.	TRBJ2-7	.	TRBV7-9	TGTGCCAGCAGCTCGTCAGGGTCCTACGAGCAGTACTTC	CASSSSGSYEQYF
.	TRBJ1-1	.	TRBV30	TGTGCCTGGGCGCGACAGATGAACACTGAAGCTTTCTTT	CAWARQMNTEAFF
.	TRBJ2-1	TRBD1	TRBV4-3	TGCGCCAGCAGCCAAGATCTAAGGGGGCCGGCTTGGTACAATGAGCAGTTCTTC	CASSQDLRGPAWYNEQFF
few	TRBJ2-5	.	TRBV4-3	TGCGCCAGCAGCCAAGATCTTCTGGGGACGCGCGAGACCCAGTACTTC	CASSQDLLGTRETQYF
.	TRBJ1-4	.	TRBV11-2	TGTGCCAGCAGCTTTTGGGGAGGGTCCGGGGAAAAACTGTTTTTT	CASSFWGGSGEKLFF
.	TRBJ1-5	.	TRBV15	TGTGCCACCAGCAGAGGGCCAAATCAGCCCCAGCATTTT	CATSRGPNQPQHF
.	TRBJ2-1	TRBD2	TRBV6-4	TGTGCCAGCAGTGACGCGGGAGAAGTGTTAAATGAGCAGTTCTTC	CASSDAGEVLNEQFF
few	TRBJ1-2	.	TRBV28	TGTGCCAGCAGTCCCCCAGCTGTTTATGGCTACACCTTC	CASSPPAVYGYTF
few	TRBJ2-3	TRBD2	TRBV7-2	TGTGCCAGCAGCTTAGTAGGGACTAGCGGGATGACAGATACGCAGTATTTT	CASSLVGTSGMTDTQYF
medium-sized	TRBJ2-7	.	TRBV28	TGTGCCAGCAGTTTAGGGGGTTCCTACGAGCAGTACTTC	CASSLGGSYEQYF
medium-sized	TRBJ2-3	.	TRBV11-2	TGTGCCAGCAGCCCGTCCCAAGATACGCAGTATTTT	CASSPSQDTQYF
many	TRBJ2-3	TRBD1	TRBV7-9	TGTGCCAGCAGCTTAGAGATAGGGGGCGTCACAGATACGCAGTATTTT	CASSLEIGGVTDTQYF
few	TRBJ2-1	.	TRBV6-5	TGTGCCAGCAGTTCGCCTGTTGGGCAGTTCTTC	CASSSPVGQFF
.	TRBJ2-3	TRBD2	TRBV9	TGTGCCAGCAGCCCGAATAGCGGGAGCCGGTCGGATACGCAGTATTTT	CASSPNSGSRSDTQYF